This T cell receptor beta chain was captured by sequencing in a study of T cells in Graves' hyperthyroidism and ophthalmopathy. Study-wide findings and caveats: Among thyroid clonotypes expanded above 0.001, most also appeared in blood.

Amplified TCR beta CDR3 regions derived from RNA transcripts. Primed by the HTBI set, a first-round RT-PCR was run on the TCR CDR3. Via MiXCR, TCRdb re-called the multiplex PCR reads, giving one row per CDR3 protein. Of about 680,000 distinct CDR3 sequences detected, just over 35% appear once; the ten largest clones hold roughly 31%. V lost 10 bases to trimming and J lost 0 bases, with 19 bases between them. From germline, CDR1 is ENHRY and CDR2 SYGVKD. CDR3 length: 16 residues. About this clonotype: What it recognizes is unknown.

The rearrangement links TRBV10-3 to TRBJ1-3, with D possibly matching TRBD1 (6 bases). The TCR originated in a woman between 40 and 55 years old with Graves' hyperthyroidism. The sample was blood. The CDR3 coding sequence is TGTGCCACAATGGGGAGGGGGACCTACTCTGGAAACACCATATATTTT. Protein sequence: CATMGRGTYSGNTIYF.